The clone carrying this T cell receptor (beta chain) was found many times. Stable Graves' hyperthyroidism denoted no ophthalmopathy progression over 18 months. Diagnosis rested on symptoms, serum thyroxine and TRAb, thyroid ultrasound, and orbital computed tomography. The record originates from a study of T cells in Graves' hyperthyroidism and ophthalmopathy. Amplified TCR beta CDR3 regions derived from RNA transcripts. The HTBI primer set drove a first-round RT-PCR of the TCR CDR3. One entry per CDR3 protein results from TCRdb running MiXCR on the multiplex PCR reads. In the table there are some 210,000 distinct CDR3 sequences, 17% of which are singletons. This CDR3 contains 12 residues. From germline, CDR1 is LGHDT and CDR2 YNNKEL (reference sequence). Trimming left V 4 bases short and J 7 bases short, with 7 bases between.

Sequencing used blood. The chain combines TRBV3-1 with TRBJ1-4; possible D gene TRBD1, 5 bases. This clonotype originated in a man aged 45-65 years with Graves' hyperthyroidism. The CDR3 spells CASSLGGEKLFF. As DNA, the CDR3 is TGTGCCAGCAGCCTCGGGGGTGAAAAACTGTTTTTT.